These 32 T cell receptor beta chains were sequenced from one sample in a study of tissue T cells after allogeneic stem cell transplantation. Time point defined: mouse harvest day 14 after allogeneic transplant. Mouse grafts combined 10^7 T-cell-depleted bone marrow cells with 10^6 splenic CD5+ T cells. Sequenced by immunoSEQ multiplex PCR; TCRdb stores in-frame clones only, minus some. The sample gives thousands of clones, around 46% of which show up once; over 15% is in the top ten. Source material: lymph node tissue. The receptors stem from a female BALB/c mouse given C57BL/6 T cells with graft-versus-host disease after an allogeneic hematopoietic cell transplant.

A remark on this clone: All gene names here are mouse names. The read terminates 1 residue before the CDR3 end, so the remaining end is supplied by the germline J gene. The chain recombines TRBV26 with TRBJ2-4; possibly TRBD1 for D (5 bases). The CDR3 has 14 amino acids. Trimming shortened V by 4 bases and J by 0 bases, and 8 bases separated the two germline ends. Germline CDR1 is KGHPV and CDR2 is FQNQEV (reference sequence). The CDR3 bases that were read are TGTGCCAGCAGTCCAGACAGTAGTCAAAACACCTTGTAC. Translation gives CASSPDSSQNTLY. The full CDR3 protein is CASSPDSSQNTLYF.

This clone was detected only once. The listed genes are named as in mouse. The read comes to an end 1 residue before the CDR3 does, leaving the germline J gene to fill in the end. V is TRBV15 and J is TRBJ2-7; D is unclear. Between the trimmed V and J ends, which lost 1 base and 2 bases, there was a span of 9 bases. In germline, CDR1 is SGHND, CDR2 FRSKSL. CDR3 length equals 14 residues. The sequenced part of the CDR3 DNA is TGTGCCAGCAGTTTAGAGGCAGAAACCTATGAACAGTAC. Its protein is CASSLEAETYEQY. The full CDR3 reads CASSLEAETYEQYF.

Notes on this clone: The gene names given are mouse names. The missing CDR3 end, 1 residue past where the read stops, is filled in from the germline J gene. J is TRBJ2-3 and V is TRBV3; D is ambiguous. The CDR3 is 15 amino acids. Germline CDR1 is SNHLY and CDR2 is FYNGKV (reference sequence). V lost 1 base, J lost 0 bases, and 8 bases lay in between. Partial CDR3 DNA: TGTGCCAGCAGCTTAGGCTGGATTAGTGCAGAAACGCTGTAT. Translated, it gives CASSLGWISAETLY. The whole CDR3 sequence is CASSLGWISAETLYF.

By proportion, this clone is medium-sized. Gene names denote mouse genes. The read terminates 1 residue before the CDR3 end, so the remaining end is supplied by the germline J gene. The chain uses TRBV16 and TRBJ1-4, with 10 bases that match TRBD1. V shed 1 base, J shed 7 bases, and the junction held 3 bases outside the gene matches. The CDR3 spans 15 residues. Germline CDR1 reads SGHSA; CDR2 reads FRNQAP. The CDR3 bases that were read are TGTGCAAGCAGCTTAGCCGGGACAGGGGCCGAAAGATTATTT. Translation: CASSLAGTGAERLF. The whole CDR3 reads CASSLAGTGAERLFF.

In its sample, this clone is medium-sized (0.01 to 0.1%). The gene names given are mouse names. The CDR3 end falls 1 residue outside the read, so it is completed with the germline J gene. This sequence joins TRBV5 and TRBJ2-5; 9 bases agree with TRBD1. Germline V lookup: CDR1 LGHNA, CDR2 YNLKQL (reference sequence). Trimming cost V 3 bases and J 6 bases; bases outside gene matches: 4. The CDR3 has 14 residues. The sequenced part of the CDR3 DNA is TGTGCCAGCAGCCAGGGACAGGGCCGGGACACCCAGTAC. Translating gives CASSQGQGRDTQY. The entire CDR3 reads CASSQGQGRDTQYF.

Concerning this clone: A clone one base away is much larger, so this may be a read error. Mouse germline and gene names are used. From the germline J gene comes the end of the CDR3, since the read stops 1 residue before it. The chain couples TRBV13-3 to TRBJ2-7; possibly TRBD1 or TRBD2 for D (5 bases each). The V gene's germline CDR1 is NNHDY and CDR2 SYVADS. The CDR3 covers 13 residues. Deletions cut 4 bases from V and 3 bases from J, with 11 bases between. CDR3 DNA, as far as it was read: TGTGCCAGCAGTCGGGGCAGGATCTATGAACAGTAC. Its translation is CASSRGRIYEQY. The entire CDR3 is CASSRGRIYEQYF.

With regard to this clone: Genes and germline are mouse. The read stops 1 residue short of the end of the CDR3; the missing end is completed from the germline J gene. The rearrangement links TRBV23 to TRBJ2-5; TRBD1, the D gene given by the table, was not confirmed from the DNA. CDR1 KGHTA and CDR2 FQNQQP come from the germline V gene. This CDR3 has 13 amino acids. The CDR3 sequence is CSSSQRDRDTQYF. The CDR3 bases that were read are TGCTCCAGCAGTCAAAGGGACAGGGACACCCAGTAC. Together with reference TRBV23 and TRBJ2-5, the CDR3 gives the full variable domain: DAAVTQKPRYLIKMKGQEAEMKCIPEKGHTAVFWYQQKQSKELKFLIYFQNQQPLDQIDMVKERFSAVCPSSSLCSLGIRTCEAEDSALYLCSSSQRDRDTQYFGPGTRLLVL.

As regards this clone: Genes here carry mouse names. The sequenced fragment ends 1 residue before the CDR3 boundary, so the rest is inferred from the germline J gene. V gene TRBV12-1 combines with J gene TRBJ2-2; 8 bases are a match to TRBD1. Germline lookup yields CDR1 SGHSN and CDR2 HYEKVE. Trimming took 2 bases from V and 6 from J; bases not matched to a gene: 1. The CDR3 totals 13 residues. CDR3 region: CASSPTGAGQLYF. Incomplete CDR3 DNA: TGTGCCAGCTCTCCGACAGGGGCCGGGCAGCTCTAC.

Worth noting for this clone: A clone one base away is much larger, so this may be a read error. The gene names given are mouse names. The read ends 1 residue shy of where the CDR3 ends; the end is completed using the germline J gene. The chain couples TRBV13-1 to TRBJ1-5, with TRBD1 as a possible D gene (5 bases). CDR1 is NSHNY, CDR2 SYGAGN, per germline. The CDR3 is made up of 13 amino acids. CDR3 DNA, as far as it was read: TGTCCCAGCAGTGCTGGGGCCAACCAGGCTCCGCTT. Translating it yields CPSSAGANQAPL. The complete CDR3 sequence is CPSSAGANQAPLF.

This clone is a singleton in its sample. The gene symbols are mouse symbols. The read terminates 1 residue ahead of where the CDR3 ends, so the germline J gene completes it. The chain links TRBV23 to TRBJ1-1. CDR3 length: 14 amino acids. Germline assignment: CDR1 KGHTA and CDR2 FQNQQP. The covered CDR3 bases are TGCTCCAGCAGTCAACGGCCAGCAAACACAGAAGTCTTC. Translation gives CSSSQRPANTEVF. The complete CDR3 reads CSSSQRPANTEVFF. The full variable domain, rest sourced from reference TRBV23 and TRBJ1-1, is DAAVTQKPRYLIKMKGQEAEMKCIPEKGHTAVFWYQQKQSKELKFLIYFQNQQPLDQIDMVKERFSAVCPSSSLCSLGIRTCEAEDSALYLCSSSQRPANTEVFFGKGTRLTVV.

Comment on this clone: Genes and germline come from the mouse. The CDR3 here is CASSLAWGGYEQYF. CDR3 bases read: TGTGCCAGCAGCTTAGCCTGGGGGGGGTATGAACAGTAC. The V call is TRBV3, the J call TRBJ2-7; 9 positions agree with TRBD2. Read sequence stops 1 residue before the CDR3 end, and the germline J gene provides the missing end. The CDR3 has 14 residues. J lost 4 bases, V lost 0 bases, and 1 base had no gene match. Germline V gives CDR1 SNHLY, CDR2 FYNGKV (reference sequence).

In regard to this clone: These gene names are mouse names. The CDR3 loop is CASRGQNTEVFF. The part of the CDR3 DNA that was read is TGTGCCAGCAGGGGACAAAACACAGAAGTCTTC. V gene TRBV26 combines with J gene TRBJ1-1; D perhaps matches TRBD1 (6 bases). From the germline J gene comes the end of the CDR3, since the read stops 1 residue before it. Trimming left V 6 bases short and J 1 base short, with 6 bases between. CDR1 KGHPV and CDR2 FQNQEV come from the germline V gene (reference sequence). The CDR3 sequence is 12 residues long. The full variable domain, its missing parts supplied by reference TRBV26 and TRBJ1-1, is NSKVIQTPRYLVKGQGQKAKMRCIPEKGHPVVFWYQQNKNNEFKFLINFQNQEVLQQIDMTEKRFSAECPSNSPCSLEIQSSEAGDSALYLCASRGQNTEVFFGKGTRLTVV.

With regard to this clone: The gene names given are mouse names. With the read ending 1 residue before the CDR3 end, the germline J gene is used to fill in that end. V usage is TRBV3 and J usage is TRBJ2-7, with 8 nucleotides matching TRBD2. Trimming at V came to 5 bases and at J to 0 bases, leaving 3 bases not matched to a gene. Germline lookup yields CDR1 SNHLY and CDR2 FYNGKV (reference sequence). The CDR3 is 14 residues long. The CDR3 loop is CASSQDWVSYEQYF. The sequenced CDR3 bases are TGTGCCAGCAGCCAGGACTGGGTCTCCTATGAACAGTAC.

With respect to this clone: Gene names and germline refer to mouse. The read comes to an end 1 residue before the CDR3 does, leaving the germline J gene to fill in the end. The chain is built from TRBV26 and TRBJ1-1; tentative D call: TRBD1 (6 bases). V was trimmed by 2 bases and J by 0 bases, leaving 7 bases between them. This CDR3 contains 14 residues. CDR1 and CDR2 from the germline V gene are KGHPV and FQNQEV (reference sequence). CDR3: CASSLGTTNTEVFF. The part of the CDR3 DNA that was read is TGTGCCAGCAGTCTGGGGACAACAAACACAGAAGTCTTC.

This clone is classed as large. Mouse names are used for the genes. The CDR3 end falls 1 residue outside the read, so it is completed with the germline J gene. The chain couples TRBV13-2 to TRBJ2-7, with 8 bases that match TRBD1. Germline V CDR1 and CDR2: NNHNN, SYGAGS (reference sequence). Losses at the gene ends were 5 bases for V and 5 bases for J; bases not matched to a gene: 0. This CDR3 has 11 amino acids. CDR3 protein: CASGDRDEQYF. Incomplete CDR3 DNA: TGTGCCAGCGGGGACAGGGATGAACAGTAC.

Relative to its sample, this clone is medium-sized. Gene names and germline refer to mouse. The read terminates 1 residue ahead of where the CDR3 ends, so the germline J gene completes it. The chain uses TRBV26 and TRBJ2-7, with D tentatively TRBD1 (6 bases). CDR3 length equals 12 residues. V shed 3 bases and J shed 5 bases, with 8 bases lying between them. Germline V CDR1 and CDR2: KGHPV, FQNQEV (reference sequence). Incomplete CDR3 DNA: TGTGCCAGCAGTCTAAACAGGGATGAACAGTAC. Protein sequence: CASSLNRDEQY. From start to end, the CDR3 is CASSLNRDEQYF.

Regarding this clone: Mouse germline and gene names are used. The read comes to an end 1 residue before the CDR3 does, leaving the germline J gene to fill in the end. The chain employs TRBV26 and TRBJ2-4; TRBD2 aligns across 11 bases. The germline V gene encodes CDR1 KGHPV and CDR2 FQNQEV (reference sequence). CDR3 size: 15 residues. V lost 5 bases to trimming and J lost 3 bases; unmatched junction nucleotides: 4. CDR3 DNA (partial): TGTGCCAGCAGTTTGGGACTGGGGGTACAAAACACCTTGTAC. Translation gives CASSLGLGVQNTLY. The whole CDR3 protein reads CASSLGLGVQNTLYF. Complete variable domain (other parts from reference TRBV26 and TRBJ2-4): NSKVIQTPRYLVKGQGQKAKMRCIPEKGHPVVFWYQQNKNNEFKFLINFQNQEVLQQIDMTEKRFSAECPSNSPCSLEIQSSEAGDSALYLCASSLGLGVQNTLYFGAGTRLSVL.

A word on this clone: The genes and germline here are from mouse. With the read ending 1 residue before the CDR3 end, the germline J gene is used to fill in that end. This chain connects TRBV26 to TRBJ2-5; D remains unclear. CDR1 and CDR2 from the germline V gene are KGHPV and FQNQEV (reference sequence). The CDR3 is 11 amino acids. Trimming removed 3 bases at V and 3 bases at J, with 1 base between. CDR3 residues: CASSLQDTQYF. CDR3 bases read: TGTGCCAGCAGTCTTCAAGACACCCAGTAC.

A note on this clone: Gene and germline names: mouse. With the read ending 1 residue before the CDR3 end, the germline J gene is used to fill in that end. The chain employs TRBV19 and TRBJ2-3, with 12 bases aligning to TRBD2. CDR3 length: 17 amino acids. With 4 bases clipped from V and 2 bases from J, the junction kept 8 bases outside the gene matches. Germline-derived CDR1 and CDR2 are FNHDT and SITEND (reference sequence). This chain's CDR3 is CASSPRLGGRPAETLYF. The CDR3 DNA, read in part, is TGTGCCAGCAGTCCCAGACTGGGGGGGCGCCCTGCAGAAACGCTGTAT.

As concerns this clone: Gene names and germline match the mouse. The CDR3 end falls 1 residue outside the read, so it is completed with the germline J gene. The chain recombines TRBV3 with TRBJ1-4, with 7 bases aligning to TRBD1. Trimming removed 5 bases from V and 0 bases from J; junction bases left unmatched: 3. The germline CDR1 and CDR2 sequences are SNHLY and FYNGKV (reference sequence). The CDR3 spans 15 residues. The CDR3 loop is CASSRGTVSNERLFF. The sequenced CDR3 bases are TGTGCCAGCAGCCGCGGGACAGTTTCCAACGAAAGATTATTT.

This clone turned up a few times. Mouse names are used for the genes. The CDR3 goes on 1 residue after the read ends, and that part is filled in from the germline J gene. The chain is built from TRBV16 and TRBJ1-1; no reliable D call. Germline V gene data show CDR1 as SGHSA and CDR2 as FRNQAP. The CDR3 runs 13 residues. Trimming stripped 0 bases from V and 0 bases from J, with 2 bases between. CDR3: CASSLEPNTEVFF. CDR3 DNA, as far as it was read: TGTGCAAGCAGCTTAGAACCAAACACAGAAGTCTTC.

This clone was seen more than once but under ten times. The germline and genes are mouse ones. Read coverage stops 1 residue before the CDR3 terminus; the germline J gene supplies the remainder. V is TRBV12-1 and J is TRBJ2-7, with TRBD1 matching 7 bases. V trimming: 0 bases; J trimming: 5 bases; junction bases outside the gene matches: 3. This CDR3 comprises 13 residues. Germline assignment: CDR1 SGHSN and CDR2 HYEKVE. The covered CDR3 bases are TGTGCCAGCTCTCTCCGGGACAGTCATGAACAGTAC. This encodes CASSLRDSHEQY. The entire CDR3 protein reads CASSLRDSHEQYF.

As concerns this clone: These gene names are mouse names. The read stops 1 residue short of the end of the CDR3; the missing end is completed from the germline J gene. The chain has TRBV16 and TRBJ1-1; no firm D call. CDR1 is SGHSA, CDR2 FRNQAP, per germline. The CDR3 length is 14 residues. The V gene lost 1 base and the J gene lost 0 bases, with 6 bases spanning the gap. The CDR3 bases that were read are TGTGCAAGCAGCTTAGTTGCATCAAACACAGAAGTCTTC. This sequence encodes CASSLVASNTEVF. The whole CDR3 protein reads CASSLVASNTEVFF.

To note about this clone: Mouse germline and gene names are used. Read sequence stops 1 residue before the CDR3 end, and the germline J gene provides the missing end. J is TRBJ2-1 and V is TRBV26; maybe TRBD1 (6 bases). Germline V gene sequence: CDR1 KGHPV, CDR2 FQNQEV (reference sequence). V dropped 4 bases and J dropped 5 bases, with 9 bases sitting between them. This CDR3 contains 13 residues. The covered CDR3 bases are TGTGCCAGCAGTCAGTCAGGGGATGCTGAGCAGTTC. This sequence encodes CASSQSGDAEQF. The full-length CDR3 reads as CASSQSGDAEQFF.

Concerning this clone: Gene names are mouse gene names. The read stops 1 residue short of the end of the CDR3; the missing end is completed from the germline J gene. The chain combines TRBV12-2 with TRBJ2-7; D uncertain. Trimming removed 1 base at V and 4 bases at J, with 7 bases between. The CDR3 runs to 12 residues. From germline, CDR1 is SGHLS and CDR2 HYDKME. CDR3 DNA, as far as it was read: TGTGCCAGCTCTCTTCCCAATTATGAACAGTAC. It is translated as CASSLPNYEQY. The entire CDR3 protein is CASSLPNYEQYF.

In this sample, this clone turned up a few times. The genes and germline here are from mouse. With the read ending 1 residue before the CDR3 end, the germline J gene is used to fill in that end. This chain uses TRBV26 with TRBJ2-5, with 7 nucleotides matching TRBD2. The ends lost 2 bases at V and 3 bases at J; junction bases unmatched: 2. The CDR3 sequence is 14 residues long. Germline V gene sequence: CDR1 KGHPV, CDR2 FQNQEV (reference sequence). This chain's CDR3 is CASSLQGLQDTQYF. CDR3 bases read: TGTGCCAGCAGTCTGCAGGGACTGCAAGACACCCAGTAC.

Regarding this clone: Any gene name here is a mouse gene name. The CDR3 goes on 1 residue after the read ends, and that part is filled in from the germline J gene. The gene calls are TRBV26 and TRBJ2-1, with 12 bases identical to TRBD1. V lost 4 bases, J lost 6 bases, and 4 bases stayed unmatched. The CDR3 runs to 15 residues. Looked up from germline, CDR1 is KGHPV and CDR2 is FQNQEV (reference sequence). The CDR3 sequence is CASSHPGQGAAEQFF. The sequenced CDR3 bases are TGTGCCAGCAGTCATCCGGGACAGGGGGCTGCTGAGCAGTTC.

This clone showed up just a few times. The gene names given are mouse names. The CDR3 goes on 1 residue after the read ends, and that part is filled in from the germline J gene. The gene calls are TRBV23 and TRBJ2-1; the table's D call, TRBD1, has no DNA check behind it. The CDR3 is made up of 13 amino acids. Per the germline V gene, CDR1 is KGHTA and CDR2 is FQNQQP. CDR3 DNA, as far as it was read: TGCTCCAGCAGTCAACAGGGGTATGCTGAGCAGTTC. Protein: CSSSQQGYAEQF. The whole CDR3 region reads CSSSQQGYAEQFF.

Comments on this clone: The gene names given are mouse names. The read terminates 1 residue before the CDR3 end, so the remaining end is supplied by the germline J gene. Other DNA variants within this sample encode the same CDR3. This rearrangement joins TRBV26 to TRBJ1-2, with D maybe TRBD1 (5 bases). The CDR3 length is 13 residues. The V end lost 5 bases, the J end lost 2 bases, and 9 bases lay between the germline ends. CDR1 is KGHPV and CDR2 is FQNQEV in the germline V gene (reference sequence). This CDR3 reads CASSLQGNSDYTF. The DNA read from the CDR3 is TGTGCCAGCAGTTTGCAGGGTAACTCCGACTACACC.

In regard to this clone: Gene labels here are mouse ones. The read is 1 residue too short to cover the CDR3 end, so that end is filled in from the germline J gene. The chain has TRBV5 and TRBJ2-3; D remains ambiguous. V was pared by 0 bases and J by 2 bases, with 9 bases between. Per germline, CDR1 LGHNA and CDR2 YNLKQL (reference sequence). The CDR3 spans 15 residues. CDR3 DNA, as far as it was read: TGTGCCAGCAGCCAAGATCTCGGAAATGCAGAAACGCTGTAT. Protein: CASSQDLGNAETLY. The whole CDR3 is CASSQDLGNAETLYF.

As regards this clone: Gene names and germline refer to mouse. The read comes to an end 1 residue before the CDR3 does, leaving the germline J gene to fill in the end. This chain joins TRBV2 and TRBJ1-2, with 8 bases that match TRBD1. The CDR3 runs to 13 residues. The V segment lost 5 bases and the J segment 3 bases; nucleotides outside the gene matches: 2. Germline V CDR1 and CDR2: LGHNA, YSYQKL. The CDR3 DNA, read in part, is TGTGCCAGCAGCAGACAGGGGTACTCCGACTACACC. This gives the protein CASSRQGYSDYT. The whole CDR3 region reads CASSRQGYSDYTF.

On this clone: Mouse gene names and germline throughout. The read falls 1 residue short of the CDR3 end, and the missing part is taken from the germline J gene. J is TRBJ2-5 and V is TRBV3; 7 bases line up with TRBD2. Per germline, CDR1 SNHLY and CDR2 FYNGKV (reference sequence). The CDR3 length is 13 residues. V trimming: 4 bases; J trimming: 3 bases; junction bases outside the gene matches: 1. Incomplete CDR3 DNA: TGTGCCAGCAGCTACTGGGGTCAAGACACCCAGTAC. Residues: CASSYWGQDTQY. The entire CDR3 protein is CASSYWGQDTQYF. The entire variable domain, with the rest obtained from reference TRBV3 and TRBJ2-5, is as follows: GPKVLQIPSHQIIDMGQMVTLNCDPVSNHLYFYWYKQILGQQMEFLVNFYNGKVMEKSKLFKDQFSVERPDGSYFTLKIQPTALEDSAVYFCASSYWGQDTQYFGPGTRLLVL.